This T cell receptor beta chain was sequenced for a study of T cells in Graves' hyperthyroidism and ophthalmopathy. RNA transcripts gave rise to amplified TCR beta CDR3 regions. TCR CDR3 regions were first amplified by RT-PCR with HTBI primers. TCRdb itself ran the multiplex PCR reads through MiXCR, one entry per CDR3 protein. The repertoire holds some 510,000 distinct CDR3 sequences, with less than 25% as singletons. This CDR3 contains 19 residues. Germline assignment: CDR1 SGHDT and CDR2 YYEEEE. Trimming left V 3 bases short and J 5 bases short, with 26 bases between. The TCR comes from a man aged 18 to 30 with Graves' hyperthyroidism. Sequenced material: blood. The rearrangement joins TRBV5-6 to TRBJ2-2, with D perhaps assigned TRBD1 or TRBD2 (5 bases each). The CDR3 region has the DNA TGTGCCAGCAGCTCGATGGTCGCTTGGGGGATCGAGGGAACCGGGGAGCTGTTTTTT. Amino acids: CASSSMVAWGIEGTGELFF.